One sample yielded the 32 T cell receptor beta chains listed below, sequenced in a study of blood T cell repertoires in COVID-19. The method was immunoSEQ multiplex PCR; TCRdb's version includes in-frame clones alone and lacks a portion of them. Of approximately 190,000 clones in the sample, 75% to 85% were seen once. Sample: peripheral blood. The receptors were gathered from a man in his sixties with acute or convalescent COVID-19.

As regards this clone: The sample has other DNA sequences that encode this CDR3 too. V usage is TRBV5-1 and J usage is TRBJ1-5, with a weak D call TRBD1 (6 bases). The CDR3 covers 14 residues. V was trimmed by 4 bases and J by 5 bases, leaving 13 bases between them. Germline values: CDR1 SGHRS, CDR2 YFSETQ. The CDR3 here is CASSLAGGDQPQHF. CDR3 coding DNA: TGCGCCAGCAGCCTTGCGGGGGGCGATCAGCCCCAGCATTTT.

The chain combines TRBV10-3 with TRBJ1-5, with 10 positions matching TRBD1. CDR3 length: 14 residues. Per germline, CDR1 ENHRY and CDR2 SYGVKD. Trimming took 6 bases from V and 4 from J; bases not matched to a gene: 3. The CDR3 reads CAISPDRGNQPQHF. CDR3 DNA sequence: TGTGCCATCAGCCCGGACAGGGGGAATCAGCCCCAGCATTTT.

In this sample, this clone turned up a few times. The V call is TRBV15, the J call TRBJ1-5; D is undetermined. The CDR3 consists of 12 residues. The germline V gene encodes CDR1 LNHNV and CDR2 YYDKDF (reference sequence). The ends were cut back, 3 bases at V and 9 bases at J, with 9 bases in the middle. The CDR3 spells CATSRPPGPQHF. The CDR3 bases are TGTGCCACCAGCAGGCCCCCGGGGCCCCAGCATTTT.

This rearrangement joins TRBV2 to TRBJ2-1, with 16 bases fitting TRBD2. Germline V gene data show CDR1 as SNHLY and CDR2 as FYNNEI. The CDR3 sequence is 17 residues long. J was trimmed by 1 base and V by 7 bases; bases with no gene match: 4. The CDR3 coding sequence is TGTGCCAGCAAGGGGACTAGCGGGAGGGGATCCTACAATGAGCAGTTCTTC. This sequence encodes CASKGTSGRGSYNEQFF.

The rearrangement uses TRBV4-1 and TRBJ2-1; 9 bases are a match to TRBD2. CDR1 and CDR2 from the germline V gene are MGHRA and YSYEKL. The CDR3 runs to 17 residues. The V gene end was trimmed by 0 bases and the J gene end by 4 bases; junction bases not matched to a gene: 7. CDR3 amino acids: CASSQDVAGVKYNEQFF. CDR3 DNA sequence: TGCGCCAGCAGCCAAGATGTAGCGGGAGTAAAATACAATGAGCAGTTCTTC.

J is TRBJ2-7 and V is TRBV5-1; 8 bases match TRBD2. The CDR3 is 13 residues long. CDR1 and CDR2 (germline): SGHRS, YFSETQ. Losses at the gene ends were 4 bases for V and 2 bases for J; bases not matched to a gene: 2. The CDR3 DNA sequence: TGCGCCAGCAGCCGGGGGGGTACCTACGAGCAGTACTTC. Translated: CASSRGGTYEQYF.

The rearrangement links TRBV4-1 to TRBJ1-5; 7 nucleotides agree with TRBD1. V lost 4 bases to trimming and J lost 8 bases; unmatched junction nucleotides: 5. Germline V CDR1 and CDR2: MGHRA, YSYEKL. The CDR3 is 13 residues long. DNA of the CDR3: TGCGCCAGCAGCCTTACAGGGGTTGAGCCCCAGCATTTT. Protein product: CASSLTGVEPQHF.

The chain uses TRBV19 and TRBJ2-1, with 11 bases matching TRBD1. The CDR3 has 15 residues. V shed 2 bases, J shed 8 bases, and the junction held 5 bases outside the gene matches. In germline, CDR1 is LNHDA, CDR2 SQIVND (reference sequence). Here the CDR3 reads CASSISGQGAHEQFF. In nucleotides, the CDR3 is TGTGCCAGTAGTATATCCGGACAGGGGGCTCATGAGCAGTTCTTC.

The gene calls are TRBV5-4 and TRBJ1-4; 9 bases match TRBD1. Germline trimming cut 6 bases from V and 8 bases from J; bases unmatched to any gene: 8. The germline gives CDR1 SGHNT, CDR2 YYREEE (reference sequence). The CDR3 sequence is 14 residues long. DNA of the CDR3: TGTGCCAGCACCTTACAGGGGGCTGCGGAAAAACTGTTTTTT. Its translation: CASTLQGAAEKLFF.

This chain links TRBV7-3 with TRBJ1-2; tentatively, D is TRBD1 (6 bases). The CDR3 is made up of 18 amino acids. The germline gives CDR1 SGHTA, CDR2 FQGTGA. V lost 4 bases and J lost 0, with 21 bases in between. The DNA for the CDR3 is TGTGCCAGCAGCTCACCCAAAGTACAGGGAACAGCTAACTATGGCTACACCTTC. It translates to CASSSPKVQGTANYGYTF.

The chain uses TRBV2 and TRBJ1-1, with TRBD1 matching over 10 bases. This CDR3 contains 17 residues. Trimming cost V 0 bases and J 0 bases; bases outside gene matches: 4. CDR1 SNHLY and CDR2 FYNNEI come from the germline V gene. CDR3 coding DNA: TGTGCCAGCAGTGAAGCTAGGACAGGGGGGATGAACACTGAAGCTTTCTTT. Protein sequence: CASSEARTGGMNTEAFF.

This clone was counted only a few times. Here the CDR3 reads CASSQDRGRGEAFF. The CDR3 region has the DNA TGTGCCAGCAGCCAAGACAGGGGGCGAGGTGAAGCTTTCTTT. V usage is TRBV3-1 (or the pseudogene TRBV3-2) and J usage is TRBJ1-1, with 8 bases aligning to TRBD1. The CDR3 has 14 residues. The V gene's germline CDR1 is LGHDT and CDR2 YNNKEL (reference sequence). The junction had 4 bases not matched to a gene; V was cut back by 0 bases and J by 7 bases.

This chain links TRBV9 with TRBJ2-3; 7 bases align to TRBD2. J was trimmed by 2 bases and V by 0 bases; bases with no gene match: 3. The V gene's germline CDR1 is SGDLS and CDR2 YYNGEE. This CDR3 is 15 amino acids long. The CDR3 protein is CASSVAAGVTDTQYF. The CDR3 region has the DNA TGTGCCAGCAGCGTAGCGGCGGGAGTCACAGATACGCAGTATTTT.

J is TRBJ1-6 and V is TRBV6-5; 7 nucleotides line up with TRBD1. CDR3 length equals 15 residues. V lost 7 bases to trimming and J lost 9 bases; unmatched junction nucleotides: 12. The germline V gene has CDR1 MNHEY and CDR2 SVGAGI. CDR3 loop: CASTSAGTVTSPLHF. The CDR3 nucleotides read TGTGCCAGCACCTCGGCCGGGACAGTGACTTCACCCCTCCACTTT.

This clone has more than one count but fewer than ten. For the CDR3, the DNA is TGTGCCAGCAGCTTAGATCCGGGACACTCCTACGAGCAGTACTTC. This translates into CASSLDPGHSYEQYF. The rearrangement uses TRBV7-2 and TRBJ2-7; tentative D call: TRBD1 (6 bases). The CDR3 consists of 15 residues. Per germline, CDR1 SGHTA and CDR2 FQGNSA. V was trimmed by 1 base and J by 0 bases, leaving 10 bases between them.

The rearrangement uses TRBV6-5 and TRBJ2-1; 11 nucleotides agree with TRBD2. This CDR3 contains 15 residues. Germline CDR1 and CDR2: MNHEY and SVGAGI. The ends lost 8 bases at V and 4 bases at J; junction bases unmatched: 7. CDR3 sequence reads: CASSELAGDYNEQFF. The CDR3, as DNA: TGTGCCAGCTCTGAACTAGCGGGAGATTACAATGAGCAGTTCTTC.

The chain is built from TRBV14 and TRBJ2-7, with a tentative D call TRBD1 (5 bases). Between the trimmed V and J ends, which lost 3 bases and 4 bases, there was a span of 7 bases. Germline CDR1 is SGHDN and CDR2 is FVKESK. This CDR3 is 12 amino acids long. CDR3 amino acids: CASSQGRYEQYF. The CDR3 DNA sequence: TGTGCCAGCAGCCAGGGGCGATACGAGCAGTACTTC.

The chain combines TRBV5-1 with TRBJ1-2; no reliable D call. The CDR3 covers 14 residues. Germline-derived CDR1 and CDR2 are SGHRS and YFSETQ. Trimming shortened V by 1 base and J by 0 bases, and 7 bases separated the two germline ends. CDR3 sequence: CASSLTASNYGYTF. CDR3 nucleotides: TGCGCCAGCAGCTTGACAGCCTCTAACTATGGCTACACCTTC.

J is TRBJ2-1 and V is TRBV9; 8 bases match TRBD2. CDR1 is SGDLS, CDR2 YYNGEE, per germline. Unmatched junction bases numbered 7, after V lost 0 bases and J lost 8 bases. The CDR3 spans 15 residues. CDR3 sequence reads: CASSVDGLAVDEQFF. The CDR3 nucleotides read TGTGCCAGCAGCGTAGATGGACTAGCTGTAGATGAGCAGTTCTTC.

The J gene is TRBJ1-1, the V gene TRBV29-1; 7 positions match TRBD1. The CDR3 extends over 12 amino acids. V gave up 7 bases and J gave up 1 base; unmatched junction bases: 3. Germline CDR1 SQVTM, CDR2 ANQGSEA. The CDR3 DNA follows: TGCAGCGGCCGGGACAGGAACACTGAAGCTTTCTTT. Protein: CSGRDRNTEAFF.

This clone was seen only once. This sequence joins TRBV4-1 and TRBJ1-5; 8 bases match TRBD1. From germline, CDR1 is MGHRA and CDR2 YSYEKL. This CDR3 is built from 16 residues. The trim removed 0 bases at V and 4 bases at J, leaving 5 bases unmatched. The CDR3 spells CASSQDNRGGNQPQHF. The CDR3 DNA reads TGCGCCAGCAGCCAAGACAACAGGGGGGGGAATCAGCCCCAGCATTTT.

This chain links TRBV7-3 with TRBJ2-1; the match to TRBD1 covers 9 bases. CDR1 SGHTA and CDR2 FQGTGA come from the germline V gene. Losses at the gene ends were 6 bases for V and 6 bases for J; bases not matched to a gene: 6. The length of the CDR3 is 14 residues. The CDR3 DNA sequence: TGTGCCAGCAGTCCCGGGACAGGGTCCAATGAGCAGTTCTTC. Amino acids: CASSPGTGSNEQFF.

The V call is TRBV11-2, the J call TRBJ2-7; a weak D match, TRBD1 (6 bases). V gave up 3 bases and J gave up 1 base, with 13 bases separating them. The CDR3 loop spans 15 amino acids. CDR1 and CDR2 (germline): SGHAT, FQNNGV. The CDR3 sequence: CASSFPGDLSYEQYF. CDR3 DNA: TGTGCCAGCAGCTTCCCAGGGGACCTTTCCTACGAGCAGTACTTC.

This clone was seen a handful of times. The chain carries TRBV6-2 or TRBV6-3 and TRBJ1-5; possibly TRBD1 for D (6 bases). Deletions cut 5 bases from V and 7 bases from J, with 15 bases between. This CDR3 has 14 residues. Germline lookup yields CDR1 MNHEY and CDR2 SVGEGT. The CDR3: CASSALTGRQPQHF. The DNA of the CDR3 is TGTGCCAGCAGTGCCTTAACAGGGCGCCAGCCCCAGCATTTT.

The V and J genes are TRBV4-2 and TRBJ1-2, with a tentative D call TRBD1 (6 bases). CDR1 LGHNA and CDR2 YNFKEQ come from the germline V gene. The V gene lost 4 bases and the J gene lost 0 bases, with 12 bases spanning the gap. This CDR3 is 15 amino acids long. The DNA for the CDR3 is TGTGCCAGCAGCCCCGGACAGTTAGCTAACTATGGCTACACCTTC. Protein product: CASSPGQLANYGYTF.

In nucleotides, the CDR3 is TGCGCCAGCAGCCACCGGAGCGGGAGTGGGTCCTACGAGCAGTACTTC. This sequence encodes CASSHRSGSGSYEQYF. V is TRBV4-1 and J is TRBJ2-7, with 8 bases lining up with TRBD2. J gave up 1 base and V 3 bases, and 8 bases lay outside the gene matches. Germline CDR1 is MGHRA and CDR2 is YSYEKL. The CDR3 is 16 amino acids.

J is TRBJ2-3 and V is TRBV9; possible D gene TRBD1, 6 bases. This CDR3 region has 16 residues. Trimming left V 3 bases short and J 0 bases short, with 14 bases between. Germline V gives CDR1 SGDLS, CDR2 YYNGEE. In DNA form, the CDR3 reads TGTGCCAGCAGCGCGGACGACAGGAGAAGCACAGATACGCAGTATTTT. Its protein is CASSADDRRSTDTQYF.

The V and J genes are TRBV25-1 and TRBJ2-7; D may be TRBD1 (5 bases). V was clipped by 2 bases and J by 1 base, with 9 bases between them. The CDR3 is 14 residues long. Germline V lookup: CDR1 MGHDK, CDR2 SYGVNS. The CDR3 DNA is TGTGCCAGCAGTGAAGGGGCCCCGTCCTACGAGCAGTACTTC. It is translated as CASSEGAPSYEQYF.

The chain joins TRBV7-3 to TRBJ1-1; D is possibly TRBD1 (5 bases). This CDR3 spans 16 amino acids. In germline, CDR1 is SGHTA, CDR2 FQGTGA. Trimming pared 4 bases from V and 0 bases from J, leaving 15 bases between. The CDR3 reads CASSSGHLIMNTEAFF. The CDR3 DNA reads TGTGCCAGCAGCTCTGGACACCTTATAATGAACACTGAAGCTTTCTTT.

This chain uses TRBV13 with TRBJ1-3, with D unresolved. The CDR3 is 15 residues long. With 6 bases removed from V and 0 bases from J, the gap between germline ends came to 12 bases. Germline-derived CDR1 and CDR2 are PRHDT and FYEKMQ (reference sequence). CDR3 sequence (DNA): TGTGCCAGCAGTCGGGGAAGCCGCTCTGGAAACACCATATATTTT. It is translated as CASSRGSRSGNTIYF.

The CDR3 DNA reads TGTGCCAGCAGCCAAATACCCGGGACTAGCGTCGAAAATGAGCAGTTCTTC. This gives the protein CASSQIPGTSVENEQFF. The gene calls are TRBV3-1 (or the pseudogene TRBV3-2) and TRBJ2-1, with 10 bases that match TRBD2. The CDR3 has 17 amino acids. Germline V gives CDR1 LGHDT, CDR2 YNNKEL (reference sequence). The V segment lost 2 bases and the J segment 7 bases; nucleotides outside the gene matches: 11.

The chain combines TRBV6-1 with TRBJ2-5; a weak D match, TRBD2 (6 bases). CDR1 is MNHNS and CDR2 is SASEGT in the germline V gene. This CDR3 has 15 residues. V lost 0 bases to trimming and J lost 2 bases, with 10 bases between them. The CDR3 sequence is CASSEASGGQETQYF. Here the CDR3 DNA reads TGTGCCAGCAGTGAAGCAAGTGGGGGGCAAGAGACCCAGTACTTC.